These 3 T cell receptor beta chains originate from one sample sequenced in a study of beta chain features in type 1 diabetes. Reverse transcription of all isolated RNA meant that expressed TCRB transcripts were sequenced. TCRdb keeps only in-frame clones here, not all; method: immunoSEQ multiplex PCR. Altogether 250,000 or so clones are present, 25% to 30% being singletons, with the ten largest covering under 5%. The material sequenced was central memory CD4+ T cells from blood. The source of these receptors is a man aged 25 to 40 in good health.

To note about this clone: It may be a read error: a sequence one base away is much more abundant. The chain joins TRBV7-9 to TRBJ2-3; 8 bases fit TRBD1. CDR3 size: 16 residues. Per germline, CDR1 SEHNR and CDR2 FQNEAQ (reference sequence). With V trimmed by 2 bases and J by 1 base, 5 bases remained unmatched. This chain's CDR3 is CASSLSDRGGTDTQYF. For the CDR3, the DNA is TGTGCCAGCAGCTTAAGTGACAGGGGAGGCACAGATACGCAGTATTTT.

In its sample, this clone was seen a few times. The rearrangement uses TRBV10-2 and TRBJ2-1; TRBD2 matches 7 bases. V gave up 5 bases and J gave up 6 bases; unmatched junction bases: 10. Germline loops: CDR1 WSHSY, CDR2 SAAADI. CDR3 length: 15 amino acids. The CDR3 reads CASSKWAGVGNEQFF. The CDR3 nucleotides are TGCGCCAGCAGTAAATGGGCGGGAGTGGGCAATGAGCAGTTCTTC.

This rearrangement joins TRBV6-1 to TRBJ2-3; 9 nucleotides line up with TRBD1. V was pared by 6 bases and J by 3 bases, with 7 bases of the junction left unmatched. The CDR3 loop spans 15 amino acids. Germline V gene lookup returns CDR1 MNHNS and CDR2 SASEGT. The DNA for the CDR3 is TGTGCCAGCAGCCTCGGGGGACAGGGTACAGATACGCAGTATTTT. Its protein is CASSLGGQGTDTQYF.